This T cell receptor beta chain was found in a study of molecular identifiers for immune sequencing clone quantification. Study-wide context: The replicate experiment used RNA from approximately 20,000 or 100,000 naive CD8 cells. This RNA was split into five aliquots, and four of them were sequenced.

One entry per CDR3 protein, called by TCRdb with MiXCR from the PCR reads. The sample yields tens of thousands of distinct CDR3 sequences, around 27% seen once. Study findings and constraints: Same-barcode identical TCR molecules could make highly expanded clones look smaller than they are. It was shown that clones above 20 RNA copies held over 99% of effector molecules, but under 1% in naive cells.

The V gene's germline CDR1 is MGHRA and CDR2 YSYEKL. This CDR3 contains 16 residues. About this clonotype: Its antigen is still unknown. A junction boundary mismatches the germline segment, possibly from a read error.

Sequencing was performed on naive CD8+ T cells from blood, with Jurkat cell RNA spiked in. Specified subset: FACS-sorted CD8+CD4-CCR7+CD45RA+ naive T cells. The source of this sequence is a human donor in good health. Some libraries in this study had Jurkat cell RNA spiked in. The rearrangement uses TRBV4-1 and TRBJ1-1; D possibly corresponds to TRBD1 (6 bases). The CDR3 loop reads CARSHAPQGLNTEAFF. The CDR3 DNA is TGCGCCCGCAGCCACGCGCCACAGGGTTTGAACACTGAAGCATTCTTT.